The 5 T cell receptor beta chains below all came from one sample that was sequenced in a study of human T cells and chemical hapten exposure (dated by TCRdb to the early 2020s). The library relied on RACE. The sample was run on a NextSeq 500. TCRdb reprocessed the public reads (quality trimming at Q25 with fastp, clone calling with MiXCR) and kept in-frame beta chains. A single entry per CDR3 protein holds the most common genes and DNA from its merged rows. Here the sample has around 180,000 distinct CDR3 sequences; around 30% occur a single time. The ten biggest clones cover 2.5% to 3.5% of the sample. Reading the label with the study, this specimen's time point is: pre-sensitization, week 0. The treatment or condition label of this sample denotes: therapeutic diphenylcyclopropenone sensitization with weekly scalp DPC. The sample here was whole blood, taken in connection with sensitization to the hapten diphenylcyclopropenone (DPC). These receptor sequences come from a woman aged 25 to 39 with alopecia areata. Some clones in this sample may be carry-over from other donors' samples.

The V gene is TRBV4-3, the J gene TRBJ2-7; D unclear. Germline values: CDR1 LGHNA, CDR2 YSLEER. The ends were cut back, 1 base at V and 4 bases at J, with 11 bases in the middle. This CDR3 spans 14 amino acids. The CDR3 DNA follows: TGCGCCAGCAGCCAAGCCCTTATGGGGTACGAGCAGTACTTC. Protein sequence: CASSQALMGYEQYF.

This clonotype was detected a few times. V usage is TRBV20-1 and J usage is TRBJ1-6, with 7 bases matching TRBD1. Germline loops: CDR1 DFQATT, CDR2 SNEGSKA (reference sequence). V was clipped by 2 bases and J by 7 bases; unmatched bases: 8. The CDR3 extends over 15 amino acids. For the CDR3, the DNA is TGCAGTGCTAGACCTGCCGGGACAGAAAATTCACCCCTCCACTTT. This gives the protein CSARPAGTENSPLHF.

This chain joins TRBV28 and TRBJ2-7; 8 bases map to TRBD1. This CDR3 has 14 residues. V dropped 6 bases and J dropped 7; count of bases not matched to a gene: 11. The germline V gene encodes CDR1 MDHEN and CDR2 SYDVKM. The CDR3 coding sequence is TGTGCCAGCAGCACCGGGACAGGCGCTTTGGAGCAGTACTTC. Translated, it gives CASSTGTGALEQYF.

This clonotype was seen repeatedly, ten times or more. CDR3 loop: CASSPASYEQYF. CDR3 coding DNA: TGTGCCAGCAGCCCAGCTTCCTACGAGCAGTACTTC. V usage is TRBV28 and J usage is TRBJ2-7; D remains unclear. Looked up from germline, CDR1 is MDHEN and CDR2 is SYDVKM. The V end was cut by 6 bases, the J end by 1 base, with 7 bases between. The CDR3 runs to 12 residues.

The rearrangement uses TRBV28 and TRBJ1-5; D is ambiguous. Germline-derived CDR1 and CDR2 are MDHEN and SYDVKM. V gave up 6 bases and J gave up 0 bases, with 12 bases separating them. The CDR3 has 15 residues. The CDR3 DNA reads TGTGCCAGCAGCTGGCGGGGTGTTAGCAATCAGCCCCAGCATTTT. It yields the protein CASSWRGVSNQPQHF.